This T cell receptor (beta chain) is from a study of beta chain features in type 1 diabetes. The germline V and J ends were trimmed by 0 bases and 2 bases, with 10 bases remaining between them. The CDR3 is made up of 15 amino acids. Germline values: CDR1 ENHRY, CDR2 SYGVKD. Findings and limits, study-wide: There was a moderate but significant shortening of TCRB CDR3s in all four CD4+ subsets of Type 1 diabetes patients. Naive, central memory and regulatory TCRB repertoires appeared more similar among patients than healthy donors.

Regarding this clone: Its antigen remains unknown.

Expressed TCRB transcripts were sequenced because the isolated RNA had all been reverse transcribed beforehand. Sequencing was performed with immunoSEQ multiplex PCR; in TCRdb, only in-frame clones are kept and a portion is missing. The sample lists 65,000 to 85,000 clones, nearly 50% occurring once. The V gene is TRBV10-3, the J gene TRBJ1-2; no reliable D call. This receptor was obtained from a man aged 30-40 years with type 1 diabetes. The sequenced sample was central memory CD4+ T cells from blood. This CDR3 is CAISESSGNNYGYTF. The CDR3 DNA sequence: TGTGCCATCAGTGAGTCGTCGGGGAACAACTATGGCTACACCTTC.